This T cell receptor beta chain derives from a study of T cell responses to AZD1222 COVID-19 vaccine. At the level of the study: Pooling covered second doses at about 4 or about 12 weeks. Findings of the study overall: Sampling captured repertoires only after the peak T cell response. At study baseline, merely six AZD1222 recipients were seropositive.

As concerns this clone: Its antigen is not known.

Generated by immunoSEQ multiplex PCR, the TCRdb table keeps only in-frame clones and is missing some. The data contain roughly 100,000 clones, 75% to 90% of them seen just once; the ten biggest clones take up around 5.1%. The sequencing here drew on peripheral blood, taken on day 0 of AZD1222 vaccination. This TCR was recovered from an adult in good health.

The CDR3 region has the DNA TGTGCCAGCTCACCAGACCTTTATGGCTACACCTTC. Translated, it gives CASSPDLYGYTF. V usage is TRBV18 and J usage is TRBJ1-2; D is unclear. Trimming removed 2 bases at V and 5 bases at J, with 6 bases between. The CDR3 is 12 amino acids. Per the germline V gene, CDR1 is KGHSH and CDR2 is LQKENI.